The rows below give T cell receptor beta chains drawn from one sample of a study of cytomegalovirus exposure and HLA in healthy donors. Assay: immunoSEQ multiplex PCR; the TCRdb copy retains only in-frame clones and omits some. Among 84,000 or so clones listed, around 85% were seen once. Sequencing was performed on PBMCs. These receptors were taken from a human donor in good health. Both conserved end residues are part of each CDR3. Fields, in order: clone size, J gene, V gene, D gene, CDR3 protein, CDR3 DNA. The D gene is left open where the match is weak. Some rows mark clone size as missing; the rest say once, few, many or name a class of expanded clone.

-	TRBJ1-1	TRBV6-6	-	CASRGGGGTEAFF	TGTGCCAGCCGGGGCGGGGGCGGCACTGAAGCTTTCTTT
-	TRBJ1-6	TRBV18	-	CASSPPGHLSSYNSPLHF	TGTGCCAGCTCACCACCGGGACACCTGAGCTCCTATAATTCACCCCTCCACTTT
-	TRBJ1-2	TRBV5-1	-	CASSLDIQTYYGYTF	TGCGCCAGCAGCTTGGACATACAAACGTACTATGGCTACACCTTC
once	TRBJ1-1	TRBV7-9	-	CASSLGHQGRGEAFF	TGTGCCAGCAGCTTGGGCCACCAGGGCAGGGGTGAAGCTTTCTTT
once	TRBJ1-6	TRBV25-1	-	CASSELEGVGSPLHF	TGTGCCAGCAGTGAATTAGAGGGGGTGGGTTCACCCCTCCACTTT
once	TRBJ2-7	TRBV6-6	-	CASSYLPGFTYEQYF	TGTGCCAGCAGTTACTTGCCGGGGTTCACCTACGAGCAGTACTTC
-	TRBJ2-2	TRBV10-2	TRBD2	CATKTGLAGANTGELFF	TGCGCCACCAAAACGGGACTAGCGGGGGCGAACACCGGGGAGCTGTTTTTT
-	TRBJ2-3	TRBV5-6	-	CASSPGVISTDTQYF	TGTGCCAGCAGCCCGGGAGTGATTAGCACAGATACGCAGTATTTT
few	TRBJ1-5	TRBV2	TRBD1	CASKGQANQPQHF	TGTGCCAGCAAGGGACAGGCCAATCAGCCCCAGCATTTT
-	TRBJ2-7	TRBV7-9	TRBD1	CASSSPRDRVTYEQYF	TGTGCCAGCAGCTCGCCTCGGGACAGGGTCACCTACGAGCAGTACTTC
-	TRBJ2-5	TRBV5-6	-	CASSFGQETQYF	TGTGCCAGCAGCTTCGGCCAAGAGACCCAGTACTTC
-	TRBJ2-3	TRBV10-3	TRBD2	CAISSSGGSTDTQYF	TGTGCCATCAGCTCTAGCGGGGGTAGCACAGATACGCAGTATTTT
-	TRBJ2-5	TRBV6-5	TRBD2	CASSGLEETQYF	TGTGCCAGCAGTGGACTAGAAGAGACCCAGTACTTC
few	TRBJ1-5	TRBV5-1	-	CASSYSSNQPQHF	TGCGCCAGCAGCTACAGTAGCAATCAGCCCCAGCATTTT
-	TRBJ1-5	TRBV29-1	TRBD1	CSAVLQGAKQPQHF	TGCAGCGCGGTATTACAGGGGGCAAAACAGCCCCAGCATTTT
-	TRBJ2-2	TRBV2	-	CASSEVHPGELFF	TGTGCCAGCAGTGAAGTACATCCCGGGGAGCTGTTTTTT
-	TRBJ2-3	TRBV4-3	TRBD2	CASSIQRGRTDTQYF	TGCGCCAGCAGCATTCAGCGGGGACGCACAGATACGCAGTATTTT
-	TRBJ2-2	TRBV7-8	TRBD1	CASSFDRVNTGELFF	TGTGCCAGCAGCTTCGACAGGGTGAACACCGGGGAGCTGTTTTTT
-	TRBJ2-1	TRBV27	TRBD2	CASSPRRGGSNEQFF	TGTGCCAGCAGTCCTCGGCGGGGGGGCAGTAATGAGCAGTTCTTC
few	TRBJ1-6	TRBV6-1	-	CASSPTGSPLHF	TGTGCCAGCAGCCCGACGGGGTCACCCCTCCACTTT
-	TRBJ2-7	TRBV10-1	TRBD2	CASSPSGGPYEQYF	TGCGCCAGCAGCCCTAGCGGGGGTCCCTACGAGCAGTACTTC
-	TRBJ2-2	TRBV29-1	-	CSVVYRESTGELFF	TGCAGCGTTGTGTACAGGGAAAGCACCGGGGAGCTGTTTTTT
-	TRBJ2-1	TRBV5-4	TRBD2	CASSLERGGLNEQFF	TGTGCCAGCAGCTTGGAGCGGGGGGGGTTAAATGAGCAGTTCTTC
-	TRBJ2-2	TRBV5-6	TRBD2	CASSLGLAKGELFF	TGTGCCAGCAGCTTGGGACTAGCGAAAGGGGAGCTGTTTTTT
few	TRBJ2-7	TRBV4-3	-	CASSQDLGVSEQYF	TGCGCCAGCAGCCAAGATCTCGGGGTCAGCGAGCAGTACTTC
many	TRBJ1-5	TRBV30	-	CAWGIDSNQPQHF	TGTGCCTGGGGAATCGACTCCAATCAGCCCCAGCATTTT
few	TRBJ1-1	TRBV5-4	-	CASSLEFAGLTEAFF	TGTGCCAGCAGCTTGGAATTTGCAGGGCTCACTGAAGCTTTCTTT
-	TRBJ1-3	TRBV6-1	TRBD1	CASGGQGAPGNTIYF	TGTGCCAGCGGGGGACAGGGGGCGCCTGGAAACACCATATATTTT
-	TRBJ2-3	TRBV7-9	-	CASSRGGVVPDTQYF	TGTGCCAGTTCGAGAGGCGGGGTCGTCCCAGATACGCAGTATTTT
-	TRBJ2-7	TRBV19	-	CASSFDSHEQYF	TGTGCCAGTAGTTTCGACAGCCACGAGCAGTACTTC
-	TRBJ2-5	TRBV7-2	TRBD1	CASSLRGPEETQYF	TGTGCCAGCAGCTTAAGGGGGCCTGAGGAGACCCAGTACTTC
-	TRBJ2-7	TRBV7-6	TRBD2	CASSPQPGTSAYEQYF	TGTGCCAGCAGCCCCCAACCGGGGACTAGCGCCTACGAGCAGTACTTC
-	TRBJ1-5	TRBV27	-	CASSLLQGTQPQHF	TGTGCCAGCAGTTTATTGCAGGGTACTCAGCCCCAGCATTTT
-	TRBJ1-2	TRBV2	-	CASSEAGSRALYGYTF	TGTGCCAGCAGTGAAGCAGGGAGCAGAGCACTCTATGGCTACACCTTC
-	TRBJ2-7	TRBV19	-	CASRYRDIRTYEQYF	TGTGCCAGTCGCTACCGGGACATCCGAACCTACGAGCAGTACTTC